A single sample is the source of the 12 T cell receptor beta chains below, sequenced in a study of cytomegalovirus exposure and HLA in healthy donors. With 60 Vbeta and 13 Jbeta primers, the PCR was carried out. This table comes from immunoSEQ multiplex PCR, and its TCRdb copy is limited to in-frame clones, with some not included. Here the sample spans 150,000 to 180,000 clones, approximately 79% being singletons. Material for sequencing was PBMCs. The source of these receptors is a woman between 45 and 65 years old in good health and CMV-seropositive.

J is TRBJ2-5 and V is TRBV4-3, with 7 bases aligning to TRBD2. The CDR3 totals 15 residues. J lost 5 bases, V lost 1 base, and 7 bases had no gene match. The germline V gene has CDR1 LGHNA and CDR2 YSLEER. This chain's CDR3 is CASSQGPMRGETQYF. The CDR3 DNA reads TGCGCCAGCAGCCAAGGGCCGATGCGGGGGGAGACCCAGTACTTC.

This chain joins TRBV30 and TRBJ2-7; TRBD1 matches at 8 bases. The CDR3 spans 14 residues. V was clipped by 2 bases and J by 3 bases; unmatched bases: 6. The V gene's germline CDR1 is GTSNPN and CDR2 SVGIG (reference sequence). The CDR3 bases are TGTGCCTGGAGTATATCGACAGGGGTCTACGAGCAGTACTTC. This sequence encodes CAWSISTGVYEQYF.

The CDR3 sequence: CASMKAVPGDTEAFF. The CDR3, as DNA: TGTGCCAGCATGAAGGCAGTTCCAGGGGACACTGAAGCTTTCTTT. The chain employs TRBV2 and TRBJ1-1; the D gene is possibly TRBD1 (6 bases). This CDR3 region has 15 residues. Germline CDR1 and CDR2: SNHLY and FYNNEI. Trimming shortened V by 7 bases and J by 3 bases, and 18 bases separated the two germline ends.

The CDR3 DNA is TGCAGCGTTGCGCAGGGATCTTGGTATGGTGGCTACACCTTC. Translation: CSVAQGSWYGGYTF. This chain joins TRBV29-1 and TRBJ1-2; weak D call: TRBD1 (5 bases). The germline V gene encodes CDR1 SQVTM and CDR2 ANQGSEA. This CDR3 comprises 14 residues. V dropped 4 bases and J dropped 7 bases, with 19 bases sitting between them.

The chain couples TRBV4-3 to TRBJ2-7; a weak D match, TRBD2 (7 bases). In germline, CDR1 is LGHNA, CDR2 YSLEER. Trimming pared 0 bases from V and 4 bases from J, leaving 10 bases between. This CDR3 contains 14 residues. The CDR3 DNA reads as TGCGCCAGCAGCCAAGATCGGGGGGCTTACGAGCAGTACTTC. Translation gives CASSQDRGAYEQYF.

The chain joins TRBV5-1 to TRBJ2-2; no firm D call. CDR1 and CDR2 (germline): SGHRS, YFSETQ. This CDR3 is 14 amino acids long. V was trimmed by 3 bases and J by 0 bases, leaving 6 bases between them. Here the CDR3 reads CASSWHPNTGELFF. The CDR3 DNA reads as TGCGCCAGCAGCTGGCATCCGAACACCGGGGAGCTGTTTTTT.

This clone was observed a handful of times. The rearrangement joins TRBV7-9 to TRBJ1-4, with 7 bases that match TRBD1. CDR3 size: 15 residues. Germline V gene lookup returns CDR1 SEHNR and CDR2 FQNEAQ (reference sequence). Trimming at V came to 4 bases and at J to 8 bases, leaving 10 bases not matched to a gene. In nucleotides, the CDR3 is TGTGCCAGCAGCTCAATCCAGGGGGTTGGGGAAAAACTGTTTTTT. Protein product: CASSSIQGVGEKLFF.

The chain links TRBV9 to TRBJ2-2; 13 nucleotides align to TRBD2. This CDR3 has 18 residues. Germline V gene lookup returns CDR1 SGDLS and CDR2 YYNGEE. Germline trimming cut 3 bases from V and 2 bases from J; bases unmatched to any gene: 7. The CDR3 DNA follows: TGTGCCAGCAGCGACGGCAGACTAGCGGGGGGCAACACCGGGGAGCTGTTTTTT. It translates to CASSDGRLAGGNTGELFF.

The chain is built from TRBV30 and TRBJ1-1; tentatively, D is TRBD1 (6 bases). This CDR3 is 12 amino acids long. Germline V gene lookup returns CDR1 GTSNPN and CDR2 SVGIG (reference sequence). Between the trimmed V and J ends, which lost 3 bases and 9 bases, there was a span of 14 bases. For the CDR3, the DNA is TGTGCCTGGAGCGGGGGGCCTTCGCAAGCTTTCTTT. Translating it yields CAWSGGPSQAFF.

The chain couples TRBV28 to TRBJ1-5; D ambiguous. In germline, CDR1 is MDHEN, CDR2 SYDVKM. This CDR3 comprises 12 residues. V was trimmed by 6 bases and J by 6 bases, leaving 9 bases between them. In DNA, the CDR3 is TGTGCCAGCAGGGAGAGTACTCAGCCCCAGCATTTT. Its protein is CASRESTQPQHF.

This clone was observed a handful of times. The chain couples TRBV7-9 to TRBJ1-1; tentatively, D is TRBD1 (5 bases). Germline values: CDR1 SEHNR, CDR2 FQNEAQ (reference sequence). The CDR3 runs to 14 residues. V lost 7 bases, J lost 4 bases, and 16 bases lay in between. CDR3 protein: CASTIGGEGTEAFF. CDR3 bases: TGTGCCAGCACCATTGGGGGGGAGGGCACTGAAGCTTTCTTT.

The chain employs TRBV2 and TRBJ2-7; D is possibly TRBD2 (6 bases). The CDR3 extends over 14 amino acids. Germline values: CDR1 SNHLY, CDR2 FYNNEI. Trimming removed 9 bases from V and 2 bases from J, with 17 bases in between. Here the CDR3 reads CASSNGGTTYEQYF. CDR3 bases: TGTGCCAGTTCGAACGGGGGAACCACCTACGAGCAGTACTTC.